This T cell receptor beta chain emerged from a study of T cells in Graves' hyperthyroidism and ophthalmopathy. In this sample, this clonotype turned up many times. The CDR3 is 13 amino acids. V lost 8 bases to trimming and J lost 8 bases, with 16 bases between them. CDR1 is MNHNS and CDR2 is SASEGT in the germline V gene. TCR beta CDR3 regions were amplified from RNA. The TCR CDR3 first-round RT-PCR relied on the HTBI primer set. MiXCR was run by TCRdb on the multiplex PCR reads, yielding one entry per CDR3 protein. The sample yields some 350,000 distinct CDR3 sequences, roughly 13% seen once. This sequence joins TRBV6-1 and TRBJ2-1, with TRBD1 as a possible D gene (5 bases). Sequenced sample: blood. This TCR was sampled from a woman aged 40 to 50 with Graves' ophthalmopathy. DNA for the CDR3: TGTGCCAGCTCATCAGCTAGGGGCTATGAGCAGTTCTTC. This translates into CASSSARGYEQFF.